This T cell receptor (beta chain) was observed in a study of T cells in Graves' hyperthyroidism and ophthalmopathy. This clonotype was recorded many times. Trimming took off 2 bases at V and 0 bases at J, with 5 bases between the two ends. Looked up from germline, CDR1 is GTSNPN and CDR2 is SVGIG (reference sequence). The CDR3 loop spans 13 amino acids. Amplification yielded TCR beta CDR3 regions, with RNA transcripts as the source. The HTBI primer set was used in a first-round RT-PCR of the TCR CDR3. MiXCR, applied by TCRdb to the multiplex PCR reads, yields one record per CDR3 protein. The table lists some 440,000 distinct CDR3 sequences, around a sixth of them singletons, with roughly 7.7% in the top ten.

The rearrangement links TRBV30 to TRBJ1-3; D uncertain. Sequenced input: blood. The TCR sequence derives from a woman younger than 30 with Graves' hyperthyroidism. The CDR3 spells CAWSRSSGNTIYF. As DNA, the CDR3 is TGTGCCTGGAGTCGGAGCTCTGGAAACACCATATATTTT.